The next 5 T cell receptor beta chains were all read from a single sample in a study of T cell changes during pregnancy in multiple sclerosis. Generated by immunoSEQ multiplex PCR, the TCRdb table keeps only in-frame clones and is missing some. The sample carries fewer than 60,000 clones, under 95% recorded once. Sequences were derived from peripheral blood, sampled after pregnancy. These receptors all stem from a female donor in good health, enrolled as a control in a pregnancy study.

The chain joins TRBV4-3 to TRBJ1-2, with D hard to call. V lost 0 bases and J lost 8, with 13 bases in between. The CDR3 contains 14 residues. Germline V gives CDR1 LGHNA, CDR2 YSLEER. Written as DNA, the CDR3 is TGCGCCAGCAGCCAAGATCCCGGTGGTTGGGGCTACACCTTC. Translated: CASSQDPGGWGYTF.

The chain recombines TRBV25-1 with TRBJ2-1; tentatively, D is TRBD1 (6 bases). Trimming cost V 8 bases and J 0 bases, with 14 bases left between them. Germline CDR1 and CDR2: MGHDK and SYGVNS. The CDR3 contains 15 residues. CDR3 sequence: CASLPGQGSYNEQFF. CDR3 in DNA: TGTGCCAGCCTTCCGGGACAAGGCTCCTACAATGAGCAGTTCTTC.

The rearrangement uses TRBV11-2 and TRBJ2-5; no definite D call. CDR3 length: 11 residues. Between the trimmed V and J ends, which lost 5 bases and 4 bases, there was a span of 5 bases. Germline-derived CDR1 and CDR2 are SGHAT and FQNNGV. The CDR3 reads CASSRGETQYF. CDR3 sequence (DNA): TGTGCCAGCAGCCGCGGAGAGACCCAGTACTTC.

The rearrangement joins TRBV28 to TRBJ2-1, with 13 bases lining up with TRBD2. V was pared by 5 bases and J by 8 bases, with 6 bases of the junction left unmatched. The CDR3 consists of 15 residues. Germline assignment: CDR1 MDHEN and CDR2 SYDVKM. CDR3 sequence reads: CASSARTSGSYEQFF. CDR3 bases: TGTGCCAGCAGTGCCCGGACTAGCGGGAGTTATGAGCAGTTCTTC.

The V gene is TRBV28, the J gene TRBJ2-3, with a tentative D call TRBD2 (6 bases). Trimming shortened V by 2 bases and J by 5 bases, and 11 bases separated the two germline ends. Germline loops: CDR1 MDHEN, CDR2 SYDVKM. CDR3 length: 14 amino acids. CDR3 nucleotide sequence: TGTGCCAGCAGTTTAGGCGGAGGGTTAGATACGCAGTATTTT. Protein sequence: CASSLGGGLDTQYF. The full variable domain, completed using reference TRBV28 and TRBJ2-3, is DVKVTQSSRYLVKRTGEKVFLECVQDMDHENMFWYRQDPGLGLRLIYFSYDVKMKEKGDIPEGYSVSREKKERFSLILESASTNQTSMYLCASSLGGGLDTQYFGPGTRLTVL.